Listed below are T cell receptor beta chains from one sample, sequenced in a study of human T cells and chemical hapten exposure. TCRdb called the RACE reads again in MiXCR, with one record for every CDR3 protein. The data contain 80,000 to 100,000 distinct CDR3 sequences, less than 35% of them singletons. The sequenced sample was whole blood, obtained in connection with sensitization to the hapten diphenylcyclopropenone (DPC). These receptors all stem from a man in his forties with alopecia areata. Some clones in this sample may be carry-over from other donors' samples. Each CDR3 is given with its conserved first and last residue. Fields, in order: V gene, J gene, D gene, clone size, CDR3 DNA, CDR3 protein. A D gene is named only where the DNA matches it firmly. Expanded clones are given a class, and other clones once, few, many or no size at all.

V: TRBV5-5; J: TRBJ2-3; D: TRBD2; size: few; DNA: TGTGCCGGGGGACTAGCGGGAGTCGCAGATACGCAGTATTTT; CDR3: CAGGLAGVADTQYF
V: TRBV5-5; J: TRBJ1-1; D: -; size: few; DNA: TGCGCCAGCAGCTTGAGCAGGGCTGAAGCTTTCTTT; CDR3: CASSLSRAEAFF
V: TRBV20-1; J: TRBJ2-1; D: TRBD2; size: -; DNA: TGCAGTGCTAGAGATCCAGCGGGAGCCCCGGGATCTTGGCAGTTCTTC; CDR3: CSARDPAGAPGSWQFF
V: TRBV11-2; J: TRBJ1-5; D: -; size: few; DNA: TGTGCCAGCAGCCCCTTCAGGACAGATCAGCCCCAGCATTTT; CDR3: CASSPFRTDQPQHF
V: TRBV12-5; J: TRBJ2-1; D: -; size: -; DNA: TGTGCTAGTGGTTTGGCCCAAAATTGGAATGAGCAGTTCTTC; CDR3: CASGLAQNWNEQFF
V: TRBV18; J: TRBJ2-3; D: -; size: -; DNA: TGTGCCAGCTCACCACCGTCGGGGGGCACAGATACGCAGTATTTT; CDR3: CASSPPSGGTDTQYF
V: TRBV7-3; J: TRBJ2-1; D: -; size: -; DNA: TGTGCCAGCAGCCCCTGGGACGGGAATGAGCAGTTCTTC; CDR3: CASSPWDGNEQFF
V: TRBV27; J: TRBJ1-1; D: -; size: -; DNA: TGTGCCAGCAGTTGGAGTGGCGGGACTGAAGCTTTCTTT; CDR3: CASSWSGGTEAFF
V: TRBV4-1; J: TRBJ2-2; D: TRBD2; size: -; DNA: TGCGCCAGCAGCCAGAACCAGGGGAGCGGGGGCACCGGGGAGCTGTTTTTT; CDR3: CASSQNQGSGGTGELFF
V: TRBV6-2/TRBV6-3; J: TRBJ2-3; D: TRBD2; size: few; DNA: TGTGCCAGCAGTTGGACTAGCGGGAGCACAGATACGCAGTATTTT; CDR3: CASSWTSGSTDTQYF
V: TRBV12-3/TRBV12-4; J: TRBJ2-7; D: -; size: -; DNA: TGTGCCAGCAGTCCGAGCGGCTCCTACGAGCAGTACTTC; CDR3: CASSPSGSYEQYF
V: TRBV27; J: TRBJ2-1; D: TRBD2; size: -; DNA: TGTGCCAGCAGTTATCAAGCGGGAGTCTACAATGAGCAGTTCTTC; CDR3: CASSYQAGVYNEQFF
V: TRBV4-3; J: TRBJ2-3; D: TRBD2; size: -; DNA: TGCGCCAGCAGCCTAGGACTAGCGGGAGTTATGGGCGGCACAGATACGCAGTATTTT; CDR3: CASSLGLAGVMGGTDTQYF
V: TRBV7-9; J: TRBJ2-3; D: TRBD2; size: few; DNA: TGTGCCAGCAGCCACGGGACTAGCGGCACAGATACGCAGTATTTT; CDR3: CASSHGTSGTDTQYF